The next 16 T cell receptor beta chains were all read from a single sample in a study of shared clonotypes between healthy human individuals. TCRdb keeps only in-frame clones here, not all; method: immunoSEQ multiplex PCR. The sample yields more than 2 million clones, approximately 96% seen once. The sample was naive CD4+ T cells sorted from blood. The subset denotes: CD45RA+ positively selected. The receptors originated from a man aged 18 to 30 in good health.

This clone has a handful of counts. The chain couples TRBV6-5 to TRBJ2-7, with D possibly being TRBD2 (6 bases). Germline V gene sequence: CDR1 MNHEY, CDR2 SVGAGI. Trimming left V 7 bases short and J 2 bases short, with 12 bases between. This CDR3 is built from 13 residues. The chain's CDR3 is CASTGGKPYEQYF. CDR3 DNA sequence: TGTGCCAGCACGGGCGGGAAGCCCTACGAGCAGTACTTC.

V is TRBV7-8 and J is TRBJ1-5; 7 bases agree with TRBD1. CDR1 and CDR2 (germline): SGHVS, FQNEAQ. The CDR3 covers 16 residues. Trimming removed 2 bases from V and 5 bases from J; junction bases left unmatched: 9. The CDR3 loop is CASSLSAGGWHQPQHF. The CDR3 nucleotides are TGTGCCAGCAGCTTATCGGCAGGGGGATGGCATCAGCCCCAGCATTTT.

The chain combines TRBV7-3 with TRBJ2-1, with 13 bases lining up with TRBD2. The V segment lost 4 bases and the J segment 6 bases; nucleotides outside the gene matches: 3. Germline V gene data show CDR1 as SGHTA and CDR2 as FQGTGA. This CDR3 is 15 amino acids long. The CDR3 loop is CASSYGLAGANEQFF. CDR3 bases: TGTGCCAGCAGCTACGGACTAGCGGGGGCCAATGAGCAGTTCTTC.

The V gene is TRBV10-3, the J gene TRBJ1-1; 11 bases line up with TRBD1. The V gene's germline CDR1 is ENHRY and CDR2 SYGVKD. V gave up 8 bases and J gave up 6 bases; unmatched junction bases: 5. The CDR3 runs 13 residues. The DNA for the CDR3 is TGTGCCATCGGCGGACAGGGGGCCGCTGAAGCTTTCTTT. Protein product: CAIGGQGAAEAFF.

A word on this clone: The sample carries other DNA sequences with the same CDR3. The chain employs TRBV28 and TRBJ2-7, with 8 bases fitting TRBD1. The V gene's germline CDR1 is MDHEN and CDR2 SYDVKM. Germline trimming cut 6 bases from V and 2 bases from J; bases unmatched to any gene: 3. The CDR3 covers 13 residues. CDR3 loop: CASRRTGPYEQYF. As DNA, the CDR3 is TGTGCCAGCAGGAGGACAGGGCCCTACGAGCAGTACTTC.

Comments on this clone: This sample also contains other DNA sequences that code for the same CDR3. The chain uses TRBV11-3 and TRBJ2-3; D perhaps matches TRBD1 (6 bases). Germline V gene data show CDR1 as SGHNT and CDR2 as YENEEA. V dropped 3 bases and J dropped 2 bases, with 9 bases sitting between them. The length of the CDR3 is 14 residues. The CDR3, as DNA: TGTGCCAGCAGCTTGGGGGCCTCCACAGATACGCAGTATTTT. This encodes CASSLGASTDTQYF.

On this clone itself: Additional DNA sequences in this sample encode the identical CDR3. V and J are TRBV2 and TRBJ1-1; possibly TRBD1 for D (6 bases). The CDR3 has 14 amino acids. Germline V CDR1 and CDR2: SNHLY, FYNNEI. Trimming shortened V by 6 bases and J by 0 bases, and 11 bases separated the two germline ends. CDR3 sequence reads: CASRGDTLNTEAFF. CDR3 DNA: TGTGCCAGCAGAGGGGACACTTTGAACACTGAAGCTTTCTTT.

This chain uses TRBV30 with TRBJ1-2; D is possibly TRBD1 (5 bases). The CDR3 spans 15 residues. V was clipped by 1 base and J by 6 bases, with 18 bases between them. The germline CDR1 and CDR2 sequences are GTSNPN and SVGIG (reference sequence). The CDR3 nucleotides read TGTGCCTGGAGTGGAGCGGTTGGGGGTCTGGATGGCTACACCTTC. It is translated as CAWSGAVGGLDGYTF. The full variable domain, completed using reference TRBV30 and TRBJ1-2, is SQTIHQWPATLVQPVGSPLSLECTVEGTSNPNLYWYRQAAGRGLQLLFYSVGIGQISSEVPQNLSASRPQDRQFILSSKKLLLSDSGFYLCAWSGAVGGLDGYTFGSGTRLTVV.

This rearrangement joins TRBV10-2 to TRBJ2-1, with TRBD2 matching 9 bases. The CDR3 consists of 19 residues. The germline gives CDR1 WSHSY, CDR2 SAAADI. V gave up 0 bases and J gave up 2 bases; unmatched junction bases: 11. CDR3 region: CASSESPSGMVSPYNEQFF. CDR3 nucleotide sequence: TGCGCCAGCAGTGAGTCGCCTAGCGGGATGGTCTCCCCCTACAATGAGCAGTTCTTC.

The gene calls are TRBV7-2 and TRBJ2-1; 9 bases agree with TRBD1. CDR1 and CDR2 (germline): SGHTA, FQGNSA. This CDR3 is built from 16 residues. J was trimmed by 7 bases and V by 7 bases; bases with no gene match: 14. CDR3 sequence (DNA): TGTGCCAGCAACCCGACCGGGACAGGGTACGGGAATGAGCAGTTCTTC. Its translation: CASNPTGTGYGNEQFF.

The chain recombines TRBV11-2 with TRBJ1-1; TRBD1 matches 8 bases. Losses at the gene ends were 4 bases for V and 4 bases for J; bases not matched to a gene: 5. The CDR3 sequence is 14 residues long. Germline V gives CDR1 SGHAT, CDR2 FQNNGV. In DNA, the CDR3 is TGTGCCAGCAGCTCACAGGGGGGGCTCACTGAAGCTTTCTTT. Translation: CASSSQGGLTEAFF.

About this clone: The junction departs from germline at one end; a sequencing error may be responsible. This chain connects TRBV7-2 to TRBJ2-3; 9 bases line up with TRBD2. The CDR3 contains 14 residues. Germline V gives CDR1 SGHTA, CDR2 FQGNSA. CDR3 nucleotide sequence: TGTGCCAGCAGCCGAACGCGGGAGGGTCCCCGGGCGGATTTT. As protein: CASSRTREGPRADF.

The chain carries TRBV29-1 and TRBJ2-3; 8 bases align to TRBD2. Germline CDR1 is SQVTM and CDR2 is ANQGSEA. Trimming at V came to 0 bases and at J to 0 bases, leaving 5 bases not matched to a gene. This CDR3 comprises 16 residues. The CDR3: CSVEERASGSTDTQYF. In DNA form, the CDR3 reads TGCAGCGTTGAAGAGCGGGCTAGCGGGAGCACAGATACGCAGTATTTT.

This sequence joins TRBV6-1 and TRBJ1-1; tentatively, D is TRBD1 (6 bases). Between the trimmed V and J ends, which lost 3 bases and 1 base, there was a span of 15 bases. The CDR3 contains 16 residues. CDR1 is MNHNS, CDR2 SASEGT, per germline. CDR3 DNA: TGTGCCAGCAGTGACTGGGGGGGCGAACGGAACACTGAAGCTTTCTTT. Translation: CASSDWGGERNTEAFF.

The CDR3 DNA reads as TGTGCCAGCTCACCAACGGCGGACTATGGCTACACCTTC. Its translation is CASSPTADYGYTF. The genes are TRBV18 and TRBJ1-2, with unresolved D. Germline CDR1 is KGHSH and CDR2 is LQKENI. This CDR3 comprises 13 residues. The germline V and J ends were trimmed by 2 bases and 3 bases, with 7 bases remaining between them.

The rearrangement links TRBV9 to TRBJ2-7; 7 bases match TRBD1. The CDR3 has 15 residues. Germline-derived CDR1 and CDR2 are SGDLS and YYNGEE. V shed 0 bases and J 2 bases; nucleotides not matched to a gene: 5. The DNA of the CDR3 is TGTGCCAGCAGCGTAGCGCAGGGGGATACCTACGAGCAGTACTTC. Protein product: CASSVAQGDTYEQYF.